The 8 T cell receptor beta chains below all came from one sample that was sequenced in a study of cytomegalovirus exposure and HLA in healthy donors. This PCR relied on a set of 60 Vbeta primers and 13 Jbeta primers. Here immunoSEQ multiplex PCR was the method, and the copy in TCRdb shows in-frame clones only, minus some. This table holds 160,000 or so clones, 70% to 80% found once. Sequenced: PBMCs. The receptors derive from a woman in her 40s in good health and CMV-seronegative.

The chain links TRBV2 to TRBJ2-7; D call uncertain. V lost 5 bases and J 4 bases, leaving 12 bases between the germline ends. This CDR3 has 13 amino acids. Germline values: CDR1 SNHLY, CDR2 FYNNEI. The CDR3 DNA reads TGTGCCAGCAGTAAAGAGTCAACTTACGAGCAGTACTTC. Protein product: CASSKESTYEQYF.

The CDR3 protein is CSVGLAVSYEQYF. In DNA form, the CDR3 reads TGCAGCGTGGGACTAGCGGTTTCCTACGAGCAGTACTTC. The chain combines TRBV29-1 with TRBJ2-7; 11 nucleotides line up with TRBD2. The germline V gene has CDR1 SQVTM and CDR2 ANQGSEA. The V segment lost 6 bases and the J segment 1 base; nucleotides outside the gene matches: 2. The CDR3 is made up of 13 amino acids.

J is TRBJ1-5 and V is TRBV29-1, with no clear D. Trimming cost V 4 bases and J 2 bases, with 9 bases left between them. CDR1 is SQVTM and CDR2 is ANQGSEA in the germline V gene. The CDR3 has 13 residues. CDR3 in DNA: TGCAGCGTTGGGGGAGTCGGCAATCAGCCCCAGCATTTT. Encoded protein: CSVGGVGNQPQHF.

The chain links TRBV12-5 to TRBJ2-1; 14 bases map to TRBD2. With 5 bases clipped from V and 9 bases from J, the junction kept 6 bases outside the gene matches. The CDR3 totals 15 residues. The germline CDR1 and CDR2 sequences are LGHNT and FRNRAP. The CDR3 DNA follows: TGTGCTAGTGGTCCGGGACTAGCGGGAGCCGGTGAGCAGTTCTTC. Amino acid sequence: CASGPGLAGAGEQFF.

This clone appeared a few times. This rearrangement joins TRBV5-1 to TRBJ1-2; TRBD1 might be the D (6 bases). The V gene lost 4 bases and the J gene lost 6 bases, with 13 bases spanning the gap. Germline CDR1 SGHRS, CDR2 YFSETQ. The CDR3 runs to 13 residues. The CDR3 loop reads CASSTAGADGYTF. The CDR3 DNA is TGCGCCAGCAGCACCGCGGGGGCGGATGGCTACACCTTC.

The V gene is TRBV13, the J gene TRBJ2-1, with 9 bases that match TRBD2. Germline values: CDR1 PRHDT, CDR2 FYEKMQ (reference sequence). This CDR3 is 17 amino acids long. The CDR3 protein is CAPGAGGPFKEGCEQFF. In DNA form, the CDR3 reads TGTGCTCCCGGAGCGGGAGGCCCATTCAAGGAGGGGTGTGAGCAGTTCTTC.

V gene TRBV6-5 combines with J gene TRBJ1-2; D perhaps matches TRBD1 (5 bases). Deletions cut 2 bases from V and 5 bases from J, with 12 bases between. CDR1 and CDR2 (germline): MNHEY, SVGAGI. This CDR3 contains 14 residues. CDR3 coding DNA: TGTGCCAGCAGTTACGGACGCGGGGGATATGGCTACACCTTC. Residues: CASSYGRGGYGYTF.

The rearrangement joins TRBV7-2 to TRBJ2-1; maybe TRBD1 (6 bases). The CDR3 contains 16 residues. The germline CDR1 and CDR2 sequences are SGHTA and FQGNSA. V gave up 3 bases and J gave up 2 bases, with 14 bases separating them. The CDR3 DNA reads as TGTGCCAGCAGCTTTCAGGGGATGAGGACCTACAATGAGCAGTTCTTC. The encoded protein is CASSFQGMRTYNEQFF.